One and the same sample provided the 24 T cell receptor beta chains below, sequenced in a study of T-cell reconstitution after alpha-beta-depleted transplantation in children. Unique molecular identifiers were incorporated into the prepared TCRbeta library. TCRdb reprocessed the PCR reads with MiXCR, giving one entry per CDR3 protein. Here the sample spans 530,000 or so distinct CDR3 sequences, 25% to 30% being singletons. The sequencing here drew on PBMCs, taken before TCRalphabeta/CD19-depleted stem cell transplant. These receptor sequences come from a boy under two years old with Wiskott-Aldrich syndrome, due to receive a stem cell transplant.

The rearrangement uses TRBV3-1 and TRBJ2-1; TRBD2 aligns across 10 bases. V was clipped by 2 bases and J by 7 bases; unmatched bases: 11. This CDR3 region has 17 residues. Germline lookup yields CDR1 LGHDT and CDR2 YNNKEL (reference sequence). CDR3 protein: CASSQSSAGGPRNEQFF. The CDR3 nucleotides read TGTGCCAGCAGCCAAAGTTCAGCGGGAGGGCCGCGAAATGAGCAGTTCTTC.

This chain connects TRBV9 to TRBJ2-2; TRBD1 might be the D (5 bases). The V gene lost 0 bases and the J gene lost 3 bases, with 6 bases spanning the gap. The V gene's germline CDR1 is SGDLS and CDR2 YYNGEE. The CDR3 is 14 amino acids. CDR3 in amino acids: CASSVGRDTGELFF. The CDR3 DNA sequence: TGTGCCAGCAGCGTAGGCAGGGACACCGGGGAGCTGTTTTTT.

This clonotype was counted only a few times. The chain links TRBV24-1 to TRBJ2-3; D not certain. The CDR3 has 13 residues. In germline, CDR1 is KGHDR, CDR2 SFDVKD. Trimming stripped 0 bases from V and 6 bases from J, with 6 bases between. This chain's CDR3 is CATSDLGEDTQYF. CDR3 DNA: TGTGCCACCAGTGATTTGGGAGAGGATACGCAGTATTTT.

The chain couples TRBV4-1 to TRBJ1-1; D is unclear. The germline V and J ends were trimmed by 3 bases and 8 bases, with 13 bases remaining between them. This CDR3 contains 13 residues. Germline V gives CDR1 MGHRA, CDR2 YSYEKL. Written as DNA, the CDR3 is TGCGCCAGCAGCCACGGGGAATTTACCGAAGCTTTCTTT. It encodes CASSHGEFTEAFF.

The chain combines TRBV10-3 with TRBJ2-5; D might be TRBD2 (6 bases). The CDR3 is 16 amino acids. Germline CDR1 reads ENHRY; CDR2 reads SYGVKD. The germline V and J ends were trimmed by 2 bases and 4 bases, with 17 bases remaining between them. In nucleotides, the CDR3 is TGTGCCATCAGTGAGCTAGGCGGGATAGGGAGAGAGACCCAGTACTTC. Its translation is CAISELGGIGRETQYF.

This clonotype was detected only a few times. The chain carries TRBV20-1 and TRBJ2-1; 7 nucleotides agree with TRBD2. The CDR3 contains 12 residues. Germline V gene lookup returns CDR1 DFQATT and CDR2 SNEGSKA (reference sequence). V gave up 3 bases and J gave up 10 bases; unmatched junction bases: 6. The CDR3 reads CSASSLAVEQFF. The CDR3 DNA follows: TGCAGTGCTAGTTCGCTAGCGGTGGAGCAGTTCTTC.

This rearrangement joins TRBV5-6 to TRBJ2-7; 12 bases match TRBD1. V shed 3 bases and J 4 bases; nucleotides not matched to a gene: 5. The CDR3 runs 15 residues. Germline assignment: CDR1 SGHDT and CDR2 YYEEEE. CDR3 coding DNA: TGTGCCAGCAGCTGGGGACAGGGGGCTGGGTACGAGCAGTACTTC. It translates to CASSWGQGAGYEQYF.

This clonotype was observed a few times. This rearrangement joins TRBV18 to TRBJ1-1; 7 bases agree with TRBD1. V lost 3 bases and J lost 1; bases outside the gene matches: 2. The CDR3 sequence is 14 residues long. Germline V CDR1 and CDR2: KGHSH, LQKENI. The CDR3 DNA reads TGTGCCAGCTCACCGAAGGGGGCGAACACTGAAGCTTTCTTT. It encodes CASSPKGANTEAFF.

This chain uses TRBV5-4 with TRBJ2-3; weak D call: TRBD1 (5 bases). V shed 3 bases and J shed 0 bases, with 14 bases lying between them. Per germline, CDR1 SGHNT and CDR2 YYREEE (reference sequence). The CDR3 covers 16 residues. For the CDR3, the DNA is TGTGCCAGCAGCTCGGATTGGGGCGGTAGCACAGATACGCAGTATTTT. It yields the protein CASSSDWGGSTDTQYF.

This clonotype showed up just a few times. This chain connects TRBV29-1 to TRBJ2-1; maybe TRBD2 (7 bases). CDR1 is SQVTM, CDR2 ANQGSEA, per germline. V was clipped by 8 bases and J by 9 bases, with 17 bases between them. The CDR3 runs 12 residues. CDR3 in amino acids: CSTPRGGGEQFF. The DNA for the CDR3 is TGCAGCACTCCCAGGGGAGGGGGTGAGCAGTTCTTC.

The table lists this clonotype with a few counts. The rearrangement uses TRBV6-5 and TRBJ2-3, with D possibly matching TRBD2 (5 bases). Germline V gives CDR1 MNHEY, CDR2 SVGAGI. The V and J ends lost 4 bases and 6 bases respectively, with 23 bases between them. The CDR3 runs to 17 residues. The CDR3 DNA follows: TGTGCCAGCAGTTCCCGGGCAAACGGGAATTATAGGGATACGCAGTATTTT. Translation gives CASSSRANGNYRDTQYF.

This sequence joins TRBV20-1 and TRBJ2-7, with D perhaps being TRBD1 or TRBD2 (6 bases each). CDR1 DFQATT and CDR2 SNEGSKA come from the germline V gene (reference sequence). V lost 1 base to trimming and J lost 5 bases, with 9 bases between them. The CDR3 spans 12 residues. CDR3 DNA sequence: TGCAGTGCTAGAGCAAGGGGGGACGAGCAGTACTTC. This gives the protein CSARARGDEQYF.

The chain recombines TRBV7-6 with TRBJ2-1, with 7 nucleotides matching TRBD2. CDR3 length equals 15 residues. Per germline, CDR1 SGHVS and CDR2 FNYEAQ. The V gene end was trimmed by 3 bases and the J gene end by 8 bases; junction bases not matched to a gene: 10. This CDR3 reads CASSFAGVSTYEQFF. DNA for the CDR3: TGTGCCAGCAGCTTCGCGGGAGTTTCTACATATGAGCAGTTCTTC.

This clonotype was counted only a few times. The gene calls are TRBV19 and TRBJ1-3, with TRBD1 matching over 7 bases. The CDR3 sequence is 15 residues long. The germline V gene has CDR1 LNHDA and CDR2 SQIVND (reference sequence). After removal of 11 bases from V and 3 bases from J, the junction contained 13 bases not matched to a gene. The DNA for the CDR3 is TGTGCCTCCAGAGGAGGGGGCAAGATTGGAAACACCATATATTTT. This encodes CASRGGGKIGNTIYF.

This chain uses TRBV7-9 with TRBJ2-7; D unclear. V lost 3 bases and J 3 bases, leaving 6 bases between the germline ends. CDR1 is SEHNR, CDR2 FQNEAQ, per germline (reference sequence). The CDR3 contains 12 residues. The CDR3 DNA reads as TGTGCCAGCAGCTTGAAAAACTACGAGCAGTACTTC. Its protein is CASSLKNYEQYF.

In its sample, this clonotype was seen a few times. The rearrangement uses TRBV5-5 and TRBJ2-7, with D perhaps TRBD2 (5 bases). Germline V gives CDR1 SGHKS, CDR2 YYEKEE (reference sequence). V was shortened by 4 bases and J by 4 bases, with 12 bases between the two germline ends. CDR3 length equals 13 residues. The CDR3 DNA reads TGTGCCAGCAGCCCAAACGACTATTACGAGCAGTACTTC. This gives the protein CASSPNDYYEQYF.

This clonotype came up a few times. The chain employs TRBV5-1 and TRBJ1-5; D is undetermined. The CDR3 extends over 15 amino acids. Germline CDR1 is SGHRS and CDR2 is YFSETQ. Trimming left V 4 bases short and J 4 bases short, with 15 bases between. CDR3 loop: CASSPGYFGNQPQHF. The CDR3 DNA sequence: TGCGCCAGCAGCCCGGGGTATTTTGGTAATCAGCCCCAGCATTTT.

The chain links TRBV28 to TRBJ2-3, with 10 positions matching TRBD1. This CDR3 has 14 amino acids. Germline V CDR1 and CDR2: MDHEN, SYDVKM. With V trimmed by 9 bases and J by 5 bases, 8 bases remained unmatched. CDR3 sequence (DNA): TGTGCCAGTTACGACAGGGGGCATGGAGATACGCAGTATTTT. Residues: CASYDRGHGDTQYF.

The table lists this clonotype with a few counts. The rearrangement links TRBV12-3 or TRBV12-4 to TRBJ2-5; 10 bases map to TRBD2. The ends lost 7 bases at V and 4 bases at J; junction bases unmatched: 6. This CDR3 is 14 amino acids long. CDR3 nucleotide sequence: TGTGCCAGCAAGCCTAGCGGGAGCTTAGAGACCCAGTACTTC. This translates into CASKPSGSLETQYF.

This clonotype has just a few counts. V usage is TRBV29-1 and J usage is TRBJ2-1, with 12 nucleotides matching TRBD2. Germline V gives CDR1 SQVTM, CDR2 ANQGSEA. The CDR3 runs to 14 residues. V lost 7 bases, J lost 3 bases, and 4 bases stayed unmatched. The CDR3 DNA is TGCAGCGGTGGACTAGCGGGAATCTACAATGAGCAGTTCTTC. Translated, it gives CSGGLAGIYNEQFF.

The sample holds a few counts of this clonotype. The gene calls are TRBV7-2 and TRBJ2-2, with D tentatively TRBD2 (6 bases). CDR1 is SGHTA and CDR2 is FQGNSA in the germline V gene. Deletions cut 6 bases from V and 0 bases from J, with 11 bases between. The length of the CDR3 is 15 residues. CDR3: CASRQGLTNTGELFF. The CDR3 nucleotides read TGTGCCAGCAGGCAGGGACTGACGAACACCGGGGAGCTGTTTTTT. The full variable domain, completed using reference TRBV7-2 and TRBJ2-2, is GAGVSQSPSNKVTEKGKDVELRCDPISGHTALYWYRQSLGQGLEFLIYFQGNSAPDKSGLPSDRFSAERTGGSVSTLTIQRTQQEDSAVYLCASRQGLTNTGELFFGEGSRLTVL.

V gene TRBV20-1 combines with J gene TRBJ2-7, with 8 bases identical to TRBD2. From germline, CDR1 is DFQATT and CDR2 SNEGSKA (reference sequence). The CDR3 spans 14 residues. Germline trimming cut 3 bases from V and 6 bases from J; bases unmatched to any gene: 10. CDR3 sequence reads: CSASGAAGGSEQYF. In DNA, the CDR3 is TGCAGTGCTAGTGGGGCGGCGGGAGGTTCCGAGCAGTACTTC.

The chain uses TRBV7-2 and TRBJ1-2, with 9 bases matching TRBD1. The CDR3 contains 17 residues. The V gene's germline CDR1 is SGHTA and CDR2 FQGNSA. V gave up 5 bases and J gave up 0 bases; unmatched junction bases: 10. DNA of the CDR3: TGTGCCAGCAGCAAACCCGGGACAGGGACGGCTAACTATGGCTACACCTTC. As protein: CASSKPGTGTANYGYTF.

The CDR3 loop reads CASSVGVRFGYTF. CDR3 bases: TGTGCCAGCAGTGTCGGGGTTCGTTTTGGCTACACCTTC. The chain has TRBV6-1 and TRBJ1-2; no clear D gene. The V end lost 4 bases, the J end lost 7 bases, and 13 bases lay between the germline ends. Per germline, CDR1 MNHNS and CDR2 SASEGT. CDR3 length: 13 residues.